The 22 T cell receptor beta chains in this list originate from one sample, sequenced in a study of human T cells and chemical hapten exposure. Time point denoted: patch test 1, 2 weeks after DPC sensitization. Stated treatment: therapeutic diphenylcyclopropenone sensitization with weekly scalp DPC. In TCRdb, the RACE reads were re-called with MiXCR into one record per CDR3 protein. The sample yields 100,000 or so distinct CDR3 sequences, under 12% seen once. Source: whole blood, taken in connection with sensitization to the hapten diphenylcyclopropenone (DPC). The receptors shown here come from a man aged 40-50 years with alopecia areata. Some clones in this sample may be carry-over from other donors' samples.

This clonotype came up a few times. The V call is TRBV5-4, the J call TRBJ2-5; tentative D call: TRBD1 (5 bases). The germline V and J ends were trimmed by 1 base and 1 base, with 11 bases remaining between them. The CDR3 length is 15 residues. Germline V gene lookup returns CDR1 SGHNT and CDR2 YYREEE (reference sequence). The CDR3 reads CASSLLGQGQETQYF. The CDR3, as DNA: TGTGCCAGCAGCTTGTTGGGCCAGGGCCAAGAGACCCAGTACTTC.

The rearrangement links TRBV27 to TRBJ1-6; 7 nucleotides agree with TRBD1. Losses at the gene ends were 5 bases for V and 0 bases for J; bases not matched to a gene: 7. The CDR3 loop spans 17 amino acids. Germline V gene data show CDR1 as MNHEY and CDR2 as SMNVEV (reference sequence). DNA for the CDR3: TGTGCCAGCAGTCCGGGGACAGCCAGCTCCTATAATTCACCCCTCCACTTT. It encodes CASSPGTASSYNSPLHF.

This clonotype came up a few times. The chain links TRBV7-9 to TRBJ1-5; 8 nucleotides match TRBD1. Germline CDR1 reads SEHNR; CDR2 reads FQNEAQ (reference sequence). J lost 0 bases, V lost 5 bases, and 3 bases had no gene match. The CDR3 is 15 amino acids. CDR3 loop: CASSPQGASNQPQHF. DNA of the CDR3: TGTGCCAGCAGCCCCCAGGGGGCTAGCAATCAGCCCCAGCATTTT. Full variable domain (rest looked up from reference TRBV7-9 and TRBJ1-5): DTGVSQNPRHKITKRGQNVTFRCDPISEHNRLYWYRQTLGQGPEFLTYFQNEAQLEKSRLLSDRFSAERPKGSFSTLEIQRTEQGDSAMYLCASSPQGASNQPQHFGDGTRLSIL.

This rearrangement joins TRBV4-1 to TRBJ1-1, with no clear D. Germline CDR1 MGHRA, CDR2 YSYEKL. The CDR3 contains 14 residues. V was pared by 6 bases and J by 0 bases, with 11 bases between. The CDR3 DNA reads TGCGCCAGCAGTATAGGGTGGCTGAACACTGAAGCTTTCTTT. Translated: CASSIGWLNTEAFF.

This chain connects TRBV6-5 to TRBJ2-1; 7 nucleotides agree with TRBD2. Germline lookup yields CDR1 MNHEY and CDR2 SVGAGI. Losses at the gene ends were 5 bases for V and 2 bases for J; bases not matched to a gene: 9. This CDR3 has 16 amino acids. CDR3 loop: CASSADSSGTYNEQFF. The CDR3 DNA reads TGTGCCAGCAGTGCAGACTCCAGCGGGACCTACAATGAGCAGTTCTTC.

This clonotype was seen a few times. CDR3 DNA sequence: TGCAGTGCCCGGGGGTCGCTCGAGCAGTACTTC. It codes for CSARGSLEQYF. The V and J genes are TRBV20-1 and TRBJ2-7, with a possible D match to TRBD2 (6 bases). Trimming took 6 bases from V and 6 from J, leaving 12 bases between them. The CDR3 spans 11 residues. Germline V gives CDR1 DFQATT, CDR2 SNEGSKA (reference sequence).

This clonotype has only a few counts. The J gene is TRBJ2-7, the V gene TRBV28; D may be TRBD1 (6 bases). Germline V lookup: CDR1 MDHEN, CDR2 SYDVKM. The length of the CDR3 is 16 residues. V dropped 5 bases and J dropped 1 base, with 18 bases sitting between them. As DNA, the CDR3 is TGTGCCAGCAGTACGAGAACAGACAGGCCATCCTACGAGCAGTACTTC. It encodes CASSTRTDRPSYEQYF.

This clonotype showed up just a few times. This chain uses TRBV11-2 with TRBJ2-7; tentative D call: TRBD2 (6 bases). Trimming cost V 8 bases and J 7 bases, with 21 bases left between them. Germline V gene lookup returns CDR1 SGHAT and CDR2 FQNNGV. The CDR3 is made up of 14 amino acids. Here the CDR3 reads CASPRPKAGIEQYV. The CDR3 coding sequence is TGTGCCAGCCCAAGGCCCAAGGCGGGGATTGAGCAGTACGTC.

This clonotype was detected only a few times. The CDR3: CASGMTSGRGVTGELFF. CDR3 nucleotides: TGTGCCAGCGGTATGACTAGCGGGAGGGGCGTCACCGGGGAGCTGTTTTTT. This chain connects TRBV2 to TRBJ2-2, with 14 nucleotides matching TRBD2. The CDR3 extends over 17 amino acids. V lost 8 bases to trimming and J lost 4 bases; unmatched junction nucleotides: 9. Germline CDR1 reads SNHLY; CDR2 reads FYNNEI. Complete variable domain (other parts from reference TRBV2 and TRBJ2-2): EPEVTQTPSHQVTQMGQEVILRCVPISNHLYFYWYRQILGQKVEFLVSFYNNEISEKSEIFDDQFSVERPDGSNFTLKIRSTKLEDSAMYFCASGMTSGRGVTGELFFGEGSRLTVL.

This clonotype was recorded a few times. The rearrangement joins TRBV6-2 or TRBV6-3 to TRBJ2-3; 13 bases match TRBD2. V lost 6 bases, J lost 6 bases, and 9 bases stayed unmatched. Germline CDR1 reads MNHEY; CDR2 reads SVGEGT. The length of the CDR3 is 16 residues. The chain's CDR3 is CASRHRLAGGEDTQYF. CDR3 coding DNA: TGTGCCAGCAGGCACAGACTAGCGGGAGGCGAGGATACGCAGTATTTT.

This clonotype was detected only once. This rearrangement joins TRBV7-8 to TRBJ2-7, with 10 bases aligning to TRBD1. This CDR3 comprises 14 residues. V gave up 5 bases and J gave up 5 bases; unmatched junction bases: 6. Germline loops: CDR1 SGHVS, CDR2 FQNEAQ. CDR3 sequence: CASSPGTGADEQYF. CDR3 coding DNA: TGTGCCAGCAGCCCTGGGACAGGGGCGGACGAGCAGTACTTC.

V gene TRBV20-1 combines with J gene TRBJ2-4; TRBD2 agrees at 7 bases. This CDR3 is built from 12 residues. The ends lost 3 bases at V and 9 bases at J; junction bases unmatched: 5. Germline CDR1 and CDR2: DFQATT and SNEGSKA (reference sequence). Written as DNA, the CDR3 is TGCAGTGCTAGCCCCTCTAGCGGCATTCAGTACTTC. Translation gives CSASPSSGIQYF.

This clonotype showed up many times. J is TRBJ2-7 and V is TRBV3-1; D is perhaps TRBD1 (6 bases). Germline-derived CDR1 and CDR2 are LGHDT and YNNKEL (reference sequence). V was clipped by 4 bases and J by 2 bases, with 18 bases between them. CDR3 length: 16 amino acids. This CDR3 reads CASSRPGQNFPYEQYF. In nucleotides, the CDR3 is TGTGCCAGCAGCCGACCAGGACAGAACTTCCCCTACGAGCAGTACTTC.

Many counts were recorded for this clonotype. The J gene is TRBJ1-1, the V gene TRBV7-9; TRBD1 agrees at 10 bases. J lost 6 bases, V lost 5 bases, and 12 bases had no gene match. The CDR3 contains 16 residues. The V gene's germline CDR1 is SEHNR and CDR2 FQNEAQ (reference sequence). The DNA for the CDR3 is TGTGCCAGCAGCCAGGGTCGGACAGGGGGGAAGGCTGAAGCTTTCTTT. Protein product: CASSQGRTGGKAEAFF. Filled out from reference TRBV7-9 and TRBJ1-1, the complete variable domain reads DTGVSQNPRHKITKRGQNVTFRCDPISEHNRLYWYRQTLGQGPEFLTYFQNEAQLEKSRLLSDRFSAERPKGSFSTLEIQRTEQGDSAMYLCASSQGRTGGKAEAFFGQGTRLTVV.

This clonotype occurred a few times. The J gene is TRBJ2-7, the V gene TRBV7-2, with 8 bases identical to TRBD2. Unmatched junction bases numbered 7, after V lost 5 bases and J lost 7 bases. The germline V gene encodes CDR1 SGHTA and CDR2 FQGNSA. The length of the CDR3 is 13 residues. As DNA, the CDR3 is TGTGCCAGCAGCCACACGCGGGGGGATGAGCAGTACTTC. The encoded protein is CASSHTRGDEQYF.

This clonotype came up many times. The chain links TRBV6-6 to TRBJ1-1; D may be TRBD1 (6 bases). CDR1 and CDR2 (germline): MNHNY, SVGAGI (reference sequence). The CDR3 length is 13 residues. Trimming took 5 bases from V and 5 from J, leaving 12 bases between them. CDR3 DNA: TGTGCCAGCAGTGAAGGGGGGGGGACTGAAGCTTTCTTT. Its translation: CASSEGGGTEAFF.

In its sample, this clonotype was seen a few times. The genes are TRBV27 and TRBJ2-5; a weak D match, TRBD2 (7 bases). The V end lost 2 bases, the J end lost 5 bases, and 21 bases lay between the germline ends. The CDR3 sequence is 17 residues long. Germline V lookup: CDR1 MNHEY, CDR2 SMNVEV (reference sequence). The CDR3 here is CASSLRRGWGGEETQYF. Written as DNA, the CDR3 is TGTGCCAGCAGTTTACGACGGGGCTGGGGGGGCGAGGAGACCCAGTACTTC.

The chain is built from TRBV7-2 and TRBJ2-7; 9 bases fit TRBD2. CDR3 length: 15 residues. CDR1 is SGHTA and CDR2 is FQGNSA in the germline V gene. The V segment lost 6 bases and the J segment 3 bases; nucleotides outside the gene matches: 9. CDR3 residues: CASSSGTSMHYEQYF. Written as DNA, the CDR3 is TGTGCCAGCAGTAGCGGGACTAGCATGCACTACGAGCAGTACTTC.

The J gene is TRBJ2-7, the V gene TRBV3-1, with a possible D match to TRBD2 (6 bases). Germline assignment: CDR1 LGHDT and CDR2 YNNKEL (reference sequence). This CDR3 has 14 residues. V was trimmed by 8 bases and J by 2 bases, leaving 16 bases between them. This CDR3 is CASGRGSDAYEQYF. The DNA of the CDR3 is TGTGCCAGCGGACGGGGGAGTGACGCCTACGAGCAGTACTTC.

The rearrangement links TRBV19 to TRBJ1-5; 8 bases agree with TRBD1. With 11 bases clipped from V and 4 bases from J, the junction kept 10 bases outside the gene matches. The germline gives CDR1 LNHDA, CDR2 SQIVND (reference sequence). The CDR3 is 14 amino acids. In DNA, the CDR3 is TGTGCCGCTTCGGCAGGGGGCTGGAATCAGCCCCAGCATTTT. It encodes CAASAGGWNQPQHF.

The chain links TRBV29-1 to TRBJ1-4; D is possibly TRBD1 (6 bases). Between the trimmed V and J ends, which lost 2 bases and 11 bases, there was a span of 18 bases. CDR1 SQVTM and CDR2 ANQGSEA come from the germline V gene. There are 14 residues in the CDR3. CDR3 sequence (DNA): TGCAGCGTTGAACCGAATAGGGGGTCGGGGAAACTGTTTTTT. Translating gives CSVEPNRGSGKLFF.

The chain couples TRBV6-4 to TRBJ2-2; TRBD2 matches 7 bases. Germline loops: CDR1 MRHNA, CDR2 SNTAGT. This CDR3 region has 14 residues. Trimming at V came to 6 bases and at J to 2 bases, leaving 3 bases not matched to a gene. The CDR3 bases are TGTGCCAGCAGAGCAGCGGGAAACACCGGGGAGCTGTTTTTT. It encodes CASRAAGNTGELFF.